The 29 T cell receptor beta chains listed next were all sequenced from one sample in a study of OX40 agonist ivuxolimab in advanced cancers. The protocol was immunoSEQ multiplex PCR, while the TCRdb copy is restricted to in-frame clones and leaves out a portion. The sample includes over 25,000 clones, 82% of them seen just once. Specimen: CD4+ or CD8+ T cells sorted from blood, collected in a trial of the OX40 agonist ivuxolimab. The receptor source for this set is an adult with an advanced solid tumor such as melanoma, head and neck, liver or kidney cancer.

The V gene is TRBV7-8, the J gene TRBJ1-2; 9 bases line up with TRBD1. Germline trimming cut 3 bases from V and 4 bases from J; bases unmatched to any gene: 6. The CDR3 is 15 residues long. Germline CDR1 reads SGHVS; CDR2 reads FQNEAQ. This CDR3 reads CASSFGDRAIYGYTF. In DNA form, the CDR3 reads TGTGCCAGCAGCTTCGGGGACAGGGCCATCTATGGCTACACCTTC.

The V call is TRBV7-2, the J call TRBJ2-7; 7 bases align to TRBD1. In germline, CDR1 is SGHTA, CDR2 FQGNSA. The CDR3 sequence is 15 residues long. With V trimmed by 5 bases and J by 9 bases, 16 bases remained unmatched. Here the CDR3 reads CASSPIGTAPWGQYF. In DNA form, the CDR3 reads TGTGCCAGCAGCCCCATAGGGACAGCGCCTTGGGGGCAGTACTTC.

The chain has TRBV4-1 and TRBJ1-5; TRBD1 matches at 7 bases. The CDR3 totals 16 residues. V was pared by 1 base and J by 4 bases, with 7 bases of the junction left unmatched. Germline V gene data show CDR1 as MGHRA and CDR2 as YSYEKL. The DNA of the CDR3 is TGCGCCAGCAGCCAAGTCGGAAGACAGGGTAATCAGCCCCAGCATTTT. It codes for CASSQVGRQGNQPQHF.

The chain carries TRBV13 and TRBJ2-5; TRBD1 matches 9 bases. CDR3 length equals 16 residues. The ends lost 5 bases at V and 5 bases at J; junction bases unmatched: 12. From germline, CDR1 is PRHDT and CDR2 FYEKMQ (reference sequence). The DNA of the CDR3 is TGTGCCAGCAGCGCCCGGGACAGGGTTTCTCGGGAGACCCAGTACTTC. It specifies CASSARDRVSRETQYF.

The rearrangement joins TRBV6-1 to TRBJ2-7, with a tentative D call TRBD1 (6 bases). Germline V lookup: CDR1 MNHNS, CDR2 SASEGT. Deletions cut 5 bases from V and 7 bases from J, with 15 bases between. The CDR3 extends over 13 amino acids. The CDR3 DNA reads TGTGCCAGCAGTCCACGGACAGATCGTGAGCAGTACTTC. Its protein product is CASSPRTDREQYF.

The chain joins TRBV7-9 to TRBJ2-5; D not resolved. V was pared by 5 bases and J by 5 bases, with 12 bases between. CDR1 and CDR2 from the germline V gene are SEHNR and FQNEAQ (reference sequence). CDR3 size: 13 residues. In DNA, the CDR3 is TGTGCCAGCAGCCCAAAACCGTATGAGACCCAGTACTTC. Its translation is CASSPKPYETQYF.

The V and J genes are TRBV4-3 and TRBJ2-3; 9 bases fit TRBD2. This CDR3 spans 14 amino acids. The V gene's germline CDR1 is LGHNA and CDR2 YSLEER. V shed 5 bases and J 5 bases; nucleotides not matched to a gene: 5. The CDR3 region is CASSRAGGQDTQYF. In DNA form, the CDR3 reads TGCGCCAGCAGCAGAGCGGGGGGTCAAGATACGCAGTATTTT.

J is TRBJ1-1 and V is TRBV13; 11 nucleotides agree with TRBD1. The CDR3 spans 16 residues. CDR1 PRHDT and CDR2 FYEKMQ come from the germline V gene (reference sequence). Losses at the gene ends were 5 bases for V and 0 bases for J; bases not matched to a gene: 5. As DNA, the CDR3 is TGTGCCAGCAGCCCAGGACAGGGGGCGATGAACACTGAAGCTTTCTTT. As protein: CASSPGQGAMNTEAFF. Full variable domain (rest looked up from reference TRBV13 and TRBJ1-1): AAGVIQSPRHLIKEKRETATLKCYPIPRHDTVYWYQQGPGQDPQFLISFYEKMQSDKGSIPDRFSAQQFSDYHSELNMSSLELGDSALYFCASSPGQGAMNTEAFFGQGTRLTVV.

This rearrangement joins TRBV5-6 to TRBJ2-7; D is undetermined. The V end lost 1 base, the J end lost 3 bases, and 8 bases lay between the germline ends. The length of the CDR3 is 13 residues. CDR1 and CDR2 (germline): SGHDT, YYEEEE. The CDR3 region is CASSLKAYYEQYF. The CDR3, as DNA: TGTGCCAGCAGCTTGAAGGCCTACTACGAGCAGTACTTC.

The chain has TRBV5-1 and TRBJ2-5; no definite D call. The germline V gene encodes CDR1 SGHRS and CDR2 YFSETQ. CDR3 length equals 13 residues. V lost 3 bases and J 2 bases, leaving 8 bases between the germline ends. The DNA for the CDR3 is TGCGCCAGCAGCTGGGGTACTCAAGAGACCCAGTACTTC. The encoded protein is CASSWGTQETQYF.

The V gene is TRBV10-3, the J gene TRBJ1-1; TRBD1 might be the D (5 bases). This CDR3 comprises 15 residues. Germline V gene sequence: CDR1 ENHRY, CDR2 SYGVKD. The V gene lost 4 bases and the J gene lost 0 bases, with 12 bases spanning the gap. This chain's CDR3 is CAISGIGHLNTEAFF. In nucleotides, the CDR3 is TGTGCCATCAGTGGAATAGGACATCTGAACACTGAAGCTTTCTTT.

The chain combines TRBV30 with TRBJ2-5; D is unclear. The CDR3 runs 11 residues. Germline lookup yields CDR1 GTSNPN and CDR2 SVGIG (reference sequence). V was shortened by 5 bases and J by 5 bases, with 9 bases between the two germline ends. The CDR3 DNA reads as TGTGCCTGGTCATTTGTCGAGACCCAGTACTTC. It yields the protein CAWSFVETQYF. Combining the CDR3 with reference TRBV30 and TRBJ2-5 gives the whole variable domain SQTIHQWPATLVQPVGSPLSLECTVEGTSNPNLYWYRQAAGRGLQLLFYSVGIGQISSEVPQNLSASRPQDRQFILSSKKLLLSDSGFYLCAWSFVETQYFGPGTRLLVL.

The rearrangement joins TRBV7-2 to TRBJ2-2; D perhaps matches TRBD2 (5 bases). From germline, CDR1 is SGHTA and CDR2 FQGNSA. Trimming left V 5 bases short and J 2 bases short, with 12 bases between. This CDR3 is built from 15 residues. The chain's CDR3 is CASSPDGVNTGELFF. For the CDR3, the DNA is TGTGCCAGCAGCCCCGACGGGGTCAACACCGGGGAGCTGTTTTTT.

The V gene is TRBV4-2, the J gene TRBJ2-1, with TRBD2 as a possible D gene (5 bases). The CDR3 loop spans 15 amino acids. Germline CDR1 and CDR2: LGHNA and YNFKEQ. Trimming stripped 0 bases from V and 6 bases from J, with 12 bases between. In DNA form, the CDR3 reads TGTGCCAGCAGCCAAGATCGCGGCGGAGGCAATGAGCAGTTCTTC. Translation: CASSQDRGGGNEQFF.

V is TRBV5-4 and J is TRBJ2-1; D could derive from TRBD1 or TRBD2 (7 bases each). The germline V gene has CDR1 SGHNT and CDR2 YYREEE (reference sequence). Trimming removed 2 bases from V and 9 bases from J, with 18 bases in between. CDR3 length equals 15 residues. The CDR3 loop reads CASSFAQGGLREQFF. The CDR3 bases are TGTGCCAGCAGCTTTGCTCAGGGGGGACTACGTGAGCAGTTCTTC.

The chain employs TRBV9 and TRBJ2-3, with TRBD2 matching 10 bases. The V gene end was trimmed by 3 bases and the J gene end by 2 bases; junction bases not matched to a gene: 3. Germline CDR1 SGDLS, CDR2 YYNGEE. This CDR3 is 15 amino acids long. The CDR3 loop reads CASSGSGGTTDTQYF. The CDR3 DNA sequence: TGTGCCAGCAGCGGTAGCGGGGGGACCACAGATACGCAGTATTTT.

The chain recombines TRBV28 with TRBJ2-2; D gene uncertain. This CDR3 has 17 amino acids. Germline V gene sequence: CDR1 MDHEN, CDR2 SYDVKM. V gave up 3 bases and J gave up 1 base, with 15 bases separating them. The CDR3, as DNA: TGTGCCAGCAGTTTGACCCCTGGCAAGTTGAACACCGGGGAGCTGTTTTTT. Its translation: CASSLTPGKLNTGELFF.

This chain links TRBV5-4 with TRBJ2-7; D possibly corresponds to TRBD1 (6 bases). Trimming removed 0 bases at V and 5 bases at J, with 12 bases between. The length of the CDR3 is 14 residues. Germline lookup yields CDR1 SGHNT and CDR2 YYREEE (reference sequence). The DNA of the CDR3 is TGTGCCAGCAGCTTGGCCAGGGGTGTCCACGAGCAGTACTTC. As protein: CASSLARGVHEQYF.

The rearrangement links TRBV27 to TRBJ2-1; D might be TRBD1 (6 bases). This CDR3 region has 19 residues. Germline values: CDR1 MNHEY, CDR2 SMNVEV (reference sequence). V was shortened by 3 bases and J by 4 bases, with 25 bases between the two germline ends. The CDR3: CASSLPLRDTLNGYNEQFF. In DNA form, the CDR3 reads TGTGCCAGCAGTTTGCCCCTCCGGGACACCCTAAACGGGTACAATGAGCAGTTCTTC.

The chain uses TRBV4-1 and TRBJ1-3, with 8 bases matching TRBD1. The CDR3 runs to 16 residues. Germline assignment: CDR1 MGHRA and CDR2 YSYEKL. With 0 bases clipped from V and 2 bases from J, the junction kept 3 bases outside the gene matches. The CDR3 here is CASSQDPTGAGNTIYF. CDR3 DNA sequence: TGCGCCAGCAGCCAAGACCCGACAGGGGCTGGAAACACCATATATTTT.

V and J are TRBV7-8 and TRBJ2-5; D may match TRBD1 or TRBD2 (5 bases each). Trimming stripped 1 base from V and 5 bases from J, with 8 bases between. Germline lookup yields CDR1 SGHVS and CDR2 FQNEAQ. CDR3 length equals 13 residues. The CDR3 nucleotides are TGTGCCAGCAGCTTAGGGGGCGGGGAGACCCAGTACTTC. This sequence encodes CASSLGGGETQYF.

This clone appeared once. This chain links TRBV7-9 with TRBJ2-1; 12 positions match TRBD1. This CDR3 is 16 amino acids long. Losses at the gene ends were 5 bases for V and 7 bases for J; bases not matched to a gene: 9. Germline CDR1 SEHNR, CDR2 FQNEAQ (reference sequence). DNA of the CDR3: TGTGCCAGCAGCCCCACCGGGACAGGGGGCGTGAATGAGCAGTTCTTC. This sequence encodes CASSPTGTGGVNEQFF.

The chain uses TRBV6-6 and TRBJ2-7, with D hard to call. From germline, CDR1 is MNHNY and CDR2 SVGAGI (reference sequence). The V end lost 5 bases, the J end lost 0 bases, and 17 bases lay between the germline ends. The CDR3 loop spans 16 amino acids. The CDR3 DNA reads TGTGCCAGCAGTAGACCCCAGGACCACTTCTCCTACGAGCAGTACTTC. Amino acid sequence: CASSRPQDHFSYEQYF.

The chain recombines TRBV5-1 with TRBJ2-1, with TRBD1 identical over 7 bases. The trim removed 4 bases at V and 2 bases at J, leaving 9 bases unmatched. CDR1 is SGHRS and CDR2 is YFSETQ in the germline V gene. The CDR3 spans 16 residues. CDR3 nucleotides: TGCGCCAGCAGCAAAACCCCGGGACAGCCCTACAATGAGCAGTTCTTC. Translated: CASSKTPGQPYNEQFF. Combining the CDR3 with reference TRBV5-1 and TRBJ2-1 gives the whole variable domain KAGVTQTPRYLIKTRGQQVTLSCSPISGHRSVSWYQQTPGQGLQFLFEYFSETQRNKGNFPGRFSGRQFSNSRSEMNVSTLELGDSALYLCASSKTPGQPYNEQFFGPGTRLTVL.

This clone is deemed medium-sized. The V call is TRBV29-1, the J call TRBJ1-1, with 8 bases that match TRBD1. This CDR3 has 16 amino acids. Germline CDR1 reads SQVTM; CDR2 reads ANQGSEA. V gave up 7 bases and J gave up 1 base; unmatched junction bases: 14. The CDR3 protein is CSAKAGGAIRNTEAFF. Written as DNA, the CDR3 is TGCAGCGCTAAAGCAGGGGGCGCAATAAGGAACACTGAAGCTTTCTTT. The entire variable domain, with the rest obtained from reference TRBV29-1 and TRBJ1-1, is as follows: SAVISQKPSRDICQRGTSLTIQCQVDSQVTMMFWYRQQPGQSLTLIATANQGSEATYESGFVIDKFPISRPNLTFSTLTVSNMSPEDSSIYLCSAKAGGAIRNTEAFFGQGTRLTVV.

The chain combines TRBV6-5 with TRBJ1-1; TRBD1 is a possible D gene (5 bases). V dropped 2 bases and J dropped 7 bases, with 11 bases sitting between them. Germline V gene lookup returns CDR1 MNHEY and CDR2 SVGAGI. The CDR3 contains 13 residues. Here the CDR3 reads CASSYQGWGEAFF. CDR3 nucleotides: TGTGCCAGCAGTTACCAGGGCTGGGGTGAAGCTTTCTTT.

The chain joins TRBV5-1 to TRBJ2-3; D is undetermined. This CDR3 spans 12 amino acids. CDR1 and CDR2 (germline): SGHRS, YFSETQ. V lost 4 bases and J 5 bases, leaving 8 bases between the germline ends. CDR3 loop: CASSAFLDTQYF. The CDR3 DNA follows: TGCGCCAGCAGCGCGTTTCTAGATACGCAGTATTTT.

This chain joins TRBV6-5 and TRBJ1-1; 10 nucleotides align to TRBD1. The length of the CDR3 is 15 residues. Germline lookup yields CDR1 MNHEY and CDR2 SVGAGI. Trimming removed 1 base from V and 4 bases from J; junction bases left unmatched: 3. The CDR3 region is CASSYFGQGGTEAFF. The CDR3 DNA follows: TGTGCCAGCAGTTACTTCGGACAGGGGGGCACTGAAGCTTTCTTT.

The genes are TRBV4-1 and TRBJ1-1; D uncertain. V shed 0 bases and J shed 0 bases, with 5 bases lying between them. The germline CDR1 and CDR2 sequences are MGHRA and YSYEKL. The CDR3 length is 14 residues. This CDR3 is CASSQDSMNTEAFF. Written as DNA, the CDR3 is TGCGCCAGCAGCCAAGACTCTATGAACACTGAAGCTTTCTTT.